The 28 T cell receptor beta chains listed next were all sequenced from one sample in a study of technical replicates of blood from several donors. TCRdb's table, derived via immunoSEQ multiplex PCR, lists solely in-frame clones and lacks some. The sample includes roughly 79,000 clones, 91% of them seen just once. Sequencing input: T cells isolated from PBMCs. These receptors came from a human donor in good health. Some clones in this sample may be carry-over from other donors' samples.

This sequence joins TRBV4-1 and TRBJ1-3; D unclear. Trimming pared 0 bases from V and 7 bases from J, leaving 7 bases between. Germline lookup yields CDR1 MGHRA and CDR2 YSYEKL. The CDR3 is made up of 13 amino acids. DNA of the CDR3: TGCGCCAGCAGCCAAGATATACGGAACACCATATATTTT. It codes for CASSQDIRNTIYF.

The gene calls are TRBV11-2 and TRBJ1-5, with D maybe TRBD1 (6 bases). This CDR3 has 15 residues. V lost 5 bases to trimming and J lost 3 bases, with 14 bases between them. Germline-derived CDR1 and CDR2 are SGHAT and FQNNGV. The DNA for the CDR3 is TGTGCCAGCAGCGGGGAAGGACAGCTCAATCAGCCCCAGCATTTT. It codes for CASSGEGQLNQPQHF.

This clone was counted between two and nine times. The CDR3 protein is CASSGLALELFF. CDR3 nucleotide sequence: TGTGCCAGCAGTGGACTTGCCTTGGAGCTGTTTTTT. The chain employs TRBV2 and TRBJ2-2, with no clear D. Trimming shortened V by 4 bases and J by 10 bases, and 10 bases separated the two germline ends. Germline V lookup: CDR1 SNHLY, CDR2 FYNNEI. This CDR3 contains 12 residues.

The CDR3 sequence is CAWSVREHQPQHF. Written as DNA, the CDR3 is TGTGCCTGGAGTGTGAGGGAACATCAGCCCCAGCATTTT. The genes are TRBV30 and TRBJ1-5; the D is unclear. Germline-derived CDR1 and CDR2 are GTSNPN and SVGIG (reference sequence). The CDR3 length is 13 residues. Trimming pared 0 bases from V and 5 bases from J, leaving 8 bases between.

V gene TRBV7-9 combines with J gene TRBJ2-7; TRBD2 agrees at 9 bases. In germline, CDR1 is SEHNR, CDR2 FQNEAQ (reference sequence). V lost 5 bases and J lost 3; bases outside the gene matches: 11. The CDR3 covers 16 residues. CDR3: CASSGDFSGRIYEQYF. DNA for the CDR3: TGTGCCAGCAGCGGGGATTTTAGCGGGAGAATCTACGAGCAGTACTTC.

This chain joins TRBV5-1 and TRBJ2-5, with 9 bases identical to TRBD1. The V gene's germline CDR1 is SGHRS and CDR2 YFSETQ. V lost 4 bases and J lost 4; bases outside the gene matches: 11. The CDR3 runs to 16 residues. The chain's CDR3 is CASSLAGTGRIETQYF. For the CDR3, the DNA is TGCGCCAGCAGCCTGGCAGGGACAGGGAGAATAGAGACCCAGTACTTC.

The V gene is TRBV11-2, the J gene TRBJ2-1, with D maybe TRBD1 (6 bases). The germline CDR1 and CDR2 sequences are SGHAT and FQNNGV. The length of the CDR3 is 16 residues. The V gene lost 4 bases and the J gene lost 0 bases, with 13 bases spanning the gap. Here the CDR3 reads CASSSQQGRSYNEQFF. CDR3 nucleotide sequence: TGTGCCAGCAGCTCACAACAGGGACGCTCCTACAATGAGCAGTTCTTC.

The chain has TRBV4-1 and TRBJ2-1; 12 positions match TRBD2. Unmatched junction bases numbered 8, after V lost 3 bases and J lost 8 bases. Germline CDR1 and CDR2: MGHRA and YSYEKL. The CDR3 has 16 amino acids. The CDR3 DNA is TGCGCCAGCAGCCAGTATACTAGCGGGAGGTCCGATGAGCAGTTCTTC. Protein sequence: CASSQYTSGRSDEQFF.

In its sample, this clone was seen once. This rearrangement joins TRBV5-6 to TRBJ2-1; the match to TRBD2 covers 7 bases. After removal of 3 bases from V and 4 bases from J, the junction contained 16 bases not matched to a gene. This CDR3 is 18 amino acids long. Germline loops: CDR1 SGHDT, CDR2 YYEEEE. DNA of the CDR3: TGTGCCAGCAGCTATGTAGTAGCGGGTGGTTCAGTATACAATGAGCAGTTCTTC. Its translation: CASSYVVAGGSVYNEQFF.

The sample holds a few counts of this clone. In DNA, the CDR3 is TGTGCCAGCAGTGTAGGACAGAGCAATCAGCCCCAGCATTTT. Protein: CASSVGQSNQPQHF. This chain joins TRBV25-1 and TRBJ1-5, with TRBD1 as a possible D gene (6 bases). Germline CDR1 is MGHDK and CDR2 is SYGVNS. Trimming shortened V by 4 bases and J by 1 base, and 8 bases separated the two germline ends. This CDR3 spans 14 amino acids.

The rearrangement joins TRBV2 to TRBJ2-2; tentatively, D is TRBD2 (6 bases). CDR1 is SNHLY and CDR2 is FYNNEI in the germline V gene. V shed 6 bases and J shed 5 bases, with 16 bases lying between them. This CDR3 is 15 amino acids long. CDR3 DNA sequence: TGTGCCAGCAGAGTTGGAACGGGGGTTACCGGGGAGCTGTTTTTT. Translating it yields CASRVGTGVTGELFF.

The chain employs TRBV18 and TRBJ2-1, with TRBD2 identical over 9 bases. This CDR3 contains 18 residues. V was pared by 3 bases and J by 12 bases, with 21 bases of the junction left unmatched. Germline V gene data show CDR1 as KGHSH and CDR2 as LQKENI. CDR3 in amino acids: CASSPLQGAAGGREGQFF. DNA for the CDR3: TGTGCCAGCTCACCCCTCCAAGGAGCAGCGGGGGGAAGAGAGGGGCAGTTCTTC.

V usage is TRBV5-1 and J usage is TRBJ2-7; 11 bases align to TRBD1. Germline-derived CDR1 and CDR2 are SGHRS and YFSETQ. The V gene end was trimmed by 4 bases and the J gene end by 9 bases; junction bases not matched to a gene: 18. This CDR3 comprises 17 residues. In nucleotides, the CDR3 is TGCGCCAGCAGCGACCTGTGGCGGACAGGGGGCATCAAGGGGCAGTACTTC. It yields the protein CASSDLWRTGGIKGQYF.

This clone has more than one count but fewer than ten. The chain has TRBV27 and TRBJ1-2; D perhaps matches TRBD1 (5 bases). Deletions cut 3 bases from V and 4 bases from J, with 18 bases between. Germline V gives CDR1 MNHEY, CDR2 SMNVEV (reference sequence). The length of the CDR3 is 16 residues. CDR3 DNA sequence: TGTGCCAGCAGTTTCGTTGGTAGGGGTCAGATCTATGGCTACACCTTC. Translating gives CASSFVGRGQIYGYTF.

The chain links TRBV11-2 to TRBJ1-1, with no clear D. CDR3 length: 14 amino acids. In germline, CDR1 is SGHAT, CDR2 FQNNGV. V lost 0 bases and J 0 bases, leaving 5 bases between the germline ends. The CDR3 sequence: CASSLEQLNTEAFF. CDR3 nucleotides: TGTGCCAGCAGCTTAGAACAGTTGAACACTGAAGCTTTCTTT.

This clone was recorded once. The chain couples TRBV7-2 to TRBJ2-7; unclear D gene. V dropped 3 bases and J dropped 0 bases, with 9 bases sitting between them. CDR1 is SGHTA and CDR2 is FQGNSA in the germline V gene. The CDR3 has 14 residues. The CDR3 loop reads CASSFAESSYEQYF. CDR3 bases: TGTGCCAGCAGCTTTGCCGAGAGCTCCTACGAGCAGTACTTC. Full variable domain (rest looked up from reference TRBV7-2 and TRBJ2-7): GAGVSQSPSNKVTEKGKDVELRCDPISGHTALYWYRQSLGQGLEFLIYFQGNSAPDKSGLPSDRFSAERTGGSVSTLTIQRTQQEDSAVYLCASSFAESSYEQYFGPGTRLTVT.

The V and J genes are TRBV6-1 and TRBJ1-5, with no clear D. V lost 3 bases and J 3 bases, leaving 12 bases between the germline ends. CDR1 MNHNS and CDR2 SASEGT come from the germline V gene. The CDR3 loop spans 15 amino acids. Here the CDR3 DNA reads TGTGCCAGCAGTGATGGTTTACAGTTCAATCAGCCCCAGCATTTT. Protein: CASSDGLQFNQPQHF.

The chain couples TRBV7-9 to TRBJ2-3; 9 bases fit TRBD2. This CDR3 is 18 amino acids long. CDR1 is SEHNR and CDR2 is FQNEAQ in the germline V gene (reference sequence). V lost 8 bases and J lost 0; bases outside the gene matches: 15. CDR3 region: CASLRRGGLSPSTDTQYF. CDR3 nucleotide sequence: TGTGCCAGCCTCCGGCGGGGGGGGCTCTCACCTAGCACAGATACGCAGTATTTT.

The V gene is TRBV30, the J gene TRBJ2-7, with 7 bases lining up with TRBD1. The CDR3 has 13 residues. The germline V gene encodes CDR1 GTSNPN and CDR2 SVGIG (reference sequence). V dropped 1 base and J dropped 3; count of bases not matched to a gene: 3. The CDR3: CAWSGDSVYEQYF. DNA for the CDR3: TGTGCCTGGAGTGGGGACAGTGTCTACGAGCAGTACTTC.

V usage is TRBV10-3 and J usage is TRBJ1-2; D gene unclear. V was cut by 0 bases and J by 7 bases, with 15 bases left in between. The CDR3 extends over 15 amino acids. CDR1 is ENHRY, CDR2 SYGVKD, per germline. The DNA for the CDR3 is TGTGCCATCAGTGAGTCGAGAAGGGAGGGAGGTGGCTACACCTTC. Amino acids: CAISESRREGGGYTF.

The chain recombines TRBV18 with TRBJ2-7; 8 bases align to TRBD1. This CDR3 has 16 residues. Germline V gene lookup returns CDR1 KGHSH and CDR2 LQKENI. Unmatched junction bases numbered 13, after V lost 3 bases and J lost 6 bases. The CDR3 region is CASSPWEQGARSEQYF. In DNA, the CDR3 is TGTGCCAGCTCACCCTGGGAGCAGGGGGCGCGAAGCGAGCAGTACTTC. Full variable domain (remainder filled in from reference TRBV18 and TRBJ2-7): NAGVMQNPRHLVRRRGQEARLRCSPMKGHSHVYWYRQLPEEGLKFMVYLQKENIIDESGMPKERFSAEFPKEGPSILRIQQVVRGDSAAYFCASSPWEQGARSEQYFGPGTRLTVT.

The CDR3 DNA follows: TGTGCCAGCTCACCACCAATTAGGGGACTGAGCTCCTACGAGCAGTACTTC. Protein product: CASSPPIRGLSSYEQYF. The chain is built from TRBV18 and TRBJ2-7; D possibly corresponds to TRBD2 (6 bases). CDR1 and CDR2 from the germline V gene are KGHSH and LQKENI. The CDR3 contains 17 residues. The ends were cut back, 0 bases at V and 0 bases at J, with 15 bases in the middle. The full variable domain, completed using reference TRBV18 and TRBJ2-7, is NAGVMQNPRHLVRRRGQEARLRCSPMKGHSHVYWYRQLPEEGLKFMVYLQKENIIDESGMPKERFSAEFPKEGPSILRIQQVVRGDSAAYFCASSPPIRGLSSYEQYFGPGTRLTVT.

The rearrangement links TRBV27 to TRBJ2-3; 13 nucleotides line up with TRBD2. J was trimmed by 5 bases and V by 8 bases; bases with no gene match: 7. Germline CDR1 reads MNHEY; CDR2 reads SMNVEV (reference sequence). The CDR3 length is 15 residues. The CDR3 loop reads CASGGLAGAGDTQYF. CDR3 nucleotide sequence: TGTGCCAGCGGCGGACTAGCGGGAGCGGGAGATACGCAGTATTTT.

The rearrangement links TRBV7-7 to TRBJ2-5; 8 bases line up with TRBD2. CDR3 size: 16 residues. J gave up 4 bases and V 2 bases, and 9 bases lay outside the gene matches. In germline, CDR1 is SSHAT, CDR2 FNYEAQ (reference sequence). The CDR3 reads CASSLRLAGGGETQYF. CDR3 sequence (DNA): TGTGCCAGCAGCTTACGTCTAGCGGGCGGGGGAGAGACCCAGTACTTC.

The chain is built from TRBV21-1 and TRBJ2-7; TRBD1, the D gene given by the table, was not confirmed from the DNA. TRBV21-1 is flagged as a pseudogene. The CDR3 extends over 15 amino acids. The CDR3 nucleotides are TGTGCCAGCAGCTCTTCGACAGGGACTCTCTACGAGCAGTACTTC. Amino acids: CASSSSTGTLYEQYF.

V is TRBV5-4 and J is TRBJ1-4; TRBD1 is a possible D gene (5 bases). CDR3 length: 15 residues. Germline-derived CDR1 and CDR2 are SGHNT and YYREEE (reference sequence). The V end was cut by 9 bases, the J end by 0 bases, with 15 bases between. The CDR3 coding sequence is TGTGCCACCCACAGGATTTCCTCAACTAATGAAAAACTGTTTTTT. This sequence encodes CATHRISSTNEKLFF.

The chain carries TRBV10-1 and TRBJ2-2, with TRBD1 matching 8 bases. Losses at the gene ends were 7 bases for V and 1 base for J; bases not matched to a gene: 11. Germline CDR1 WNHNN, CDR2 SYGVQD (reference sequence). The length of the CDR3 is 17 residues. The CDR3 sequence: CASTRTGTPLNTGELFF. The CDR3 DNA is TGCGCCAGCACACGGACAGGGACTCCGTTGAACACCGGGGAGCTGTTTTTT.

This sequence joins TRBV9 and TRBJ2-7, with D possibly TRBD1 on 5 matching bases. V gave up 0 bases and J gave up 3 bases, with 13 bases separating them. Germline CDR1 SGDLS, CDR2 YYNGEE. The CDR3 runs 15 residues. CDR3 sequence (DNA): TGTGCCAGCAGCGTAGGGCAGGGTTATAACTACGAGCAGTACTTC. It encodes CASSVGQGYNYEQYF.